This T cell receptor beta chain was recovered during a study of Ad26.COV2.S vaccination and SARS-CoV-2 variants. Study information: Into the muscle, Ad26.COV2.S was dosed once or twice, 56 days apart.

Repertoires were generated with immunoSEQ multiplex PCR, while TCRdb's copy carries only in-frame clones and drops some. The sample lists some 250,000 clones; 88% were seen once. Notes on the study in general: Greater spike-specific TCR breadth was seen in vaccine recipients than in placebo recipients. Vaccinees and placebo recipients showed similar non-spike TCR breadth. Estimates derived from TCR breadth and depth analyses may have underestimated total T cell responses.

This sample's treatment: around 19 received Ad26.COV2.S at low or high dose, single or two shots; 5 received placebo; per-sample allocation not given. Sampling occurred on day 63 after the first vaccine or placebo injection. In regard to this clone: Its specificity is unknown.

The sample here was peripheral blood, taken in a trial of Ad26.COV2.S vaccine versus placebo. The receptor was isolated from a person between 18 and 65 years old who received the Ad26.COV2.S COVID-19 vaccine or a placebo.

The CDR3 DNA sequence: TGTGCCAGCAGTCAACGTCCCGGGACAGGGACTTGGGCCAACGTCCTGACTTTC. Translation gives CASSQRPGTGTWANVLTF. V and J are TRBV6-2 or TRBV6-3 and TRBJ2-6; the match to TRBD1 covers 9 bases. J lost 5 bases, V lost 5 bases, and 13 bases had no gene match. Germline V gives CDR1 MNHEY, CDR2 SVGEGT. CDR3 length: 18 amino acids.